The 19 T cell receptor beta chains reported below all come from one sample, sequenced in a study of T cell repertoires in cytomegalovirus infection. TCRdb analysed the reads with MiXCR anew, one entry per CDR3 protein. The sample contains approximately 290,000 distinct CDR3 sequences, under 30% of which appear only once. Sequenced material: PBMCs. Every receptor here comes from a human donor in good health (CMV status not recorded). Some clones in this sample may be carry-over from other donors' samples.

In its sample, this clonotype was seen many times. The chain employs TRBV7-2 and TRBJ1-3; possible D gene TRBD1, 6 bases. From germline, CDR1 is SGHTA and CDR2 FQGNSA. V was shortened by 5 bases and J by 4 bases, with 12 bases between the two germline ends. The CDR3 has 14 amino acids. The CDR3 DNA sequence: TGTGCCAGCAGCCTTATGGGGACAGGAAACACCATATATTTT. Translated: CASSLMGTGNTIYF.

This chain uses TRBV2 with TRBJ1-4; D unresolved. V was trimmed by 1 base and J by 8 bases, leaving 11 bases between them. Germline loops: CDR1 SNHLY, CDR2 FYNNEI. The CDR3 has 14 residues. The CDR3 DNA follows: TGTGCCAGCAGTGAAGACCGAGTTTGGGAAAAACTGTTTTTT. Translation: CASSEDRVWEKLFF.

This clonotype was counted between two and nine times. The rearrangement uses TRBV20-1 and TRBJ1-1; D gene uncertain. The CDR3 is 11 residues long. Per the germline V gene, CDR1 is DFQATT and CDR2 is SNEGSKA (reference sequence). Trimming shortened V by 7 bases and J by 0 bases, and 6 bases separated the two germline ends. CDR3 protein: CSGHLNTEAFF. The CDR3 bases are TGCAGTGGACACTTGAACACTGAAGCTTTCTTT.

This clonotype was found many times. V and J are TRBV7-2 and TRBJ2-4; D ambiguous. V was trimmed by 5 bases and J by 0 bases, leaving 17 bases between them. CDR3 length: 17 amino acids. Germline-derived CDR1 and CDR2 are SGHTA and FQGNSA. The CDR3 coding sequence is TGTGCCAGCAGCCCACAACCCGGCGCTCTAGCCAAAAACATTCAGTACTTC. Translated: CASSPQPGALAKNIQYF.

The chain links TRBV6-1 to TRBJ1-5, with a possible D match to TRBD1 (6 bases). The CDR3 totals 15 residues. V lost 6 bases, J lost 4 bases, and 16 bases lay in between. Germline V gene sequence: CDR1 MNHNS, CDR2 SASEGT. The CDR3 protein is CASRTVQGTNQPQHF. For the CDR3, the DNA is TGTGCCAGCAGAACCGTCCAGGGGACTAATCAGCCCCAGCATTTT.

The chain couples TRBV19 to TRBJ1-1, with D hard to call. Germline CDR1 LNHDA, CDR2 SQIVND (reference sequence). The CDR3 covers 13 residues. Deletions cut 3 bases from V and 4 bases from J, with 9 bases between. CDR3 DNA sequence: TGTGCCAGTAGTATTAAGGAGAGCACTGAAGCTTTCTTT. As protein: CASSIKESTEAFF.

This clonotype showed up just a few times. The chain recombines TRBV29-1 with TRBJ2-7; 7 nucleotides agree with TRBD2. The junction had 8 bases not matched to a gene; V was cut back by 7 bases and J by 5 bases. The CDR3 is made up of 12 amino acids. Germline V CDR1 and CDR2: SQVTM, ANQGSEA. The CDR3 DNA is TGCAGCGGCGGCGGGAGTGTCAACGAGCAGTACTTC. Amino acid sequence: CSGGGSVNEQYF.

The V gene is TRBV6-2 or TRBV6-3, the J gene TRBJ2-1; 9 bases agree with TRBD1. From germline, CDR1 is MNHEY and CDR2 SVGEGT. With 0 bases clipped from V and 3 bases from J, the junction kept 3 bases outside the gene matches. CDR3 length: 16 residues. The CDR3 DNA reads TGTGCCAGCAGTTACTCACCGACAGGGGGCTACAATGAGCAGTTCTTC. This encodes CASSYSPTGGYNEQFF.

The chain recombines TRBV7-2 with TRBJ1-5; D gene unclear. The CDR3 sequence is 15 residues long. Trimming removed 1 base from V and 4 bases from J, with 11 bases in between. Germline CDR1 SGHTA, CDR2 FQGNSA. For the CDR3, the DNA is TGTGCCAGCAGCTTAGGAAGGTCTGGAAATCAGCCCCAGCATTTT. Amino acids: CASSLGRSGNQPQHF.

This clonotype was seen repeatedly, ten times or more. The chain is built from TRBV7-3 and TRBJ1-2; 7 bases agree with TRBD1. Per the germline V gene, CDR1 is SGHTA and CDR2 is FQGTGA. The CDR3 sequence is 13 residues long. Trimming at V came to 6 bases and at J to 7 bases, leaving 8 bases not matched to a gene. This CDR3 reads CASSLTGVGGYTF. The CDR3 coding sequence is TGTGCCAGCAGTCTAACAGGGGTCGGTGGCTACACCTTC. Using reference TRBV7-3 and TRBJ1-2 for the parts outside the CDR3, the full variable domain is GAGVSQTPSNKVTEKGKYVELRCDPISGHTALYWYRQSLGQGPEFLIYFQGTGAADDSGLPNDRFFAVRPEGSVSTLKIQRTERGDSAVYLCASSLTGVGGYTFGSGTRLTVV.

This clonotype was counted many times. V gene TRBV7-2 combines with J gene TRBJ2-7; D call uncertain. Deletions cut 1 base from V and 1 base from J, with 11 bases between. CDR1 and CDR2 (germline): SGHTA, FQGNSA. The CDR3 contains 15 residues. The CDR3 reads CASSLEWASSYEQYF. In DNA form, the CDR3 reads TGTGCCAGCAGCTTAGAGTGGGCTTCTTCCTACGAGCAGTACTTC.

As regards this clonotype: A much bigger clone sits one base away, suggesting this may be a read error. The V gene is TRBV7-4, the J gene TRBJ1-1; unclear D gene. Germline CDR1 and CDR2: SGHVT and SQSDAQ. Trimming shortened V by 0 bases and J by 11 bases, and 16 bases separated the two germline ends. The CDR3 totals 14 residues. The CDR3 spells CASSLALTSGQAFF. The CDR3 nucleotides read TGTGCCAGCAGCTTAGCGCTTACGAGTGGTCAGGCTTTCTTT.

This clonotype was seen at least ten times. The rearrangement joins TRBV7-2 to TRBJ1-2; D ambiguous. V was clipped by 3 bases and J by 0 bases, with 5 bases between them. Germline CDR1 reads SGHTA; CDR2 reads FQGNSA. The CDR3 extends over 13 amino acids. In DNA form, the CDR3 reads TGTGCCAGCAGCTTTCGATCTAACTATGGCTACACCTTC. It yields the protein CASSFRSNYGYTF.

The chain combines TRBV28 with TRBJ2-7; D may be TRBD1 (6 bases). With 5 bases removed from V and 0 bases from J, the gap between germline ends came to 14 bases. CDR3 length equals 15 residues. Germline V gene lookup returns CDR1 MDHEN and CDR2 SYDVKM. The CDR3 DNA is TGTGCCAGCAGTCACCACCGGGACATCTCCTACGAGCAGTACTTC. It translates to CASSHHRDISYEQYF.

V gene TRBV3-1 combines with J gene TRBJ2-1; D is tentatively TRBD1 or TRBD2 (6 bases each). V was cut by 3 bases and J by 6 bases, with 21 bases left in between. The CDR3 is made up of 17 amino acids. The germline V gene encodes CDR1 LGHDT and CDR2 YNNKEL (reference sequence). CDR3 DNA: TGTGCCAGCAGCCAGACCTCAACGGGGGCCCTTTCCAATGAGCAGTTCTTC. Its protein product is CASSQTSTGALSNEQFF.

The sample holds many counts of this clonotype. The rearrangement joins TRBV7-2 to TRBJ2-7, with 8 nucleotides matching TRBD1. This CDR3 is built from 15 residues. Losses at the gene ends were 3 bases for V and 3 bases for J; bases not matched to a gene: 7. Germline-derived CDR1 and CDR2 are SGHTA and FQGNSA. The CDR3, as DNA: TGTGCCAGCAGCTTTTTGTCGACAGGGGTCTACGAGCAGTACTTC. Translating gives CASSFLSTGVYEQYF.

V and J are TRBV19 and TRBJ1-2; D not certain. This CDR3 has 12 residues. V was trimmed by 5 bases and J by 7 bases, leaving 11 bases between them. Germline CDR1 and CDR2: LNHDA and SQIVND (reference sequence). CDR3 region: CASSSRSGGYTF. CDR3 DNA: TGTGCCAGTAGTTCACGGAGCGGTGGCTACACCTTC.

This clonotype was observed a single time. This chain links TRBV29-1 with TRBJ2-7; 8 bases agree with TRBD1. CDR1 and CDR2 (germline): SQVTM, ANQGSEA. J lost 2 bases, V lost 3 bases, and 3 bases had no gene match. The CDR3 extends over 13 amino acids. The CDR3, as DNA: TGCAGCGTTGACGGACAGGGCACCTACGAGCAGTACTTC. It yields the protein CSVDGQGTYEQYF.

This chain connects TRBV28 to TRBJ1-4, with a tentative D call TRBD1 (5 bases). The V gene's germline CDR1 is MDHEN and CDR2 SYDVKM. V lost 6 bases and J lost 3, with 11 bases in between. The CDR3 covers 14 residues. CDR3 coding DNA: TGTGCCAGCAGCGATAGACAGCCTAATGAAAAACTGTTTTTT. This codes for CASSDRQPNEKLFF. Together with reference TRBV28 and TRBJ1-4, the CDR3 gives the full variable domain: DVKVTQSSRYLVKRTGEKVFLECVQDMDHENMFWYRQDPGLGLRLIYFSYDVKMKEKGDIPEGYSVSREKKERFSLILESASTNQTSMYLCASSDRQPNEKLFFGSGTQLSVL.